The 31 T cell receptor beta chains below were found in one sample sequenced in a study of blood T cell repertoires in COVID-19. Clones were read by immunoSEQ multiplex PCR, and TCRdb kept only the in-frame ones, dropping some. This table holds 53,000 or so clones, more than 85% found once. Sequenced: peripheral blood. The receptors derive from a human donor in a cohort sampled during active COVID-19.

The chain links TRBV28 to TRBJ2-2; 9 bases fit TRBD1. The length of the CDR3 is 15 residues. V gave up 8 bases and J gave up 6 bases; unmatched junction bases: 10. Germline CDR1 reads MDHEN; CDR2 reads SYDVKM. The CDR3 DNA reads as TGTGCCAGCGGCTTACAGGGGGCGGAGGCCGGGGAGCTGTTTTTT. This sequence encodes CASGLQGAEAGELFF.

V and J are TRBV6-6 and TRBJ2-7; D gene uncertain. Germline CDR1 and CDR2: MNHNY and SVGAGI (reference sequence). This CDR3 has 13 amino acids. V lost 6 bases, J lost 4 bases, and 13 bases lay in between. The CDR3 is CASSALRRYEQYV. CDR3 sequence (DNA): TGTGCCAGCAGCGCCCTCCGGAGATACGAGCAGTACGTC.

The rearrangement joins TRBV5-1 to TRBJ2-7, with 7 bases identical to TRBD1. CDR1 and CDR2 (germline): SGHRS, YFSETQ. CDR3 size: 17 residues. The V gene end was trimmed by 3 bases and the J gene end by 1 base; junction bases not matched to a gene: 13. CDR3 loop: CASSWGLNRGPSYEQYF. CDR3 sequence (DNA): TGCGCCAGCAGCTGGGGCCTCAACAGGGGTCCATCCTACGAGCAGTACTTC.

V and J are TRBV10-2 and TRBJ2-7, with 7 bases fitting TRBD2. The CDR3 has 13 amino acids. Unmatched junction bases numbered 4, after V lost 6 bases and J lost 2 bases. CDR1 WSHSY and CDR2 SAAADI come from the germline V gene. For the CDR3, the DNA is TGCGCCAGCAGCCTGGGGGGGACCTACGAGCAGTACGTC. The encoded protein is CASSLGGTYEQYV.

The chain employs TRBV5-1 and TRBJ2-5, with a weak D call TRBD2 (6 bases). Trimming stripped 5 bases from V and 1 base from J, with 12 bases between. The CDR3 sequence is 14 residues long. Looked up from germline, CDR1 is SGHRS and CDR2 is YFSETQ. DNA for the CDR3: TGCGCCAGCAGAAGAGGGGACTCCCAAGAGACCCAGTACTTC. Protein product: CASRRGDSQETQYF.

J is TRBJ2-3 and V is TRBV9; D unresolved. This CDR3 region has 13 residues. Germline lookup yields CDR1 SGDLS and CDR2 YYNGEE. Between the trimmed V and J ends, which lost 0 bases and 3 bases, there was a span of 5 bases. CDR3 DNA sequence: TGTGCCAGCAGCGTAGCCCTTACAGATACGCAGTATTTT. This encodes CASSVALTDTQYF.

The rearrangement links TRBV7-6 to TRBJ2-1; 12 bases match TRBD1. J lost 9 bases, V lost 4 bases, and 7 bases had no gene match. This CDR3 is 15 amino acids long. The germline CDR1 and CDR2 sequences are SGHVS and FNYEAQ. This CDR3 reads CASSSGDRGPLEQFF. Written as DNA, the CDR3 is TGTGCCAGCAGCTCCGGGGACAGGGGGCCCCTTGAGCAGTTCTTC. The full variable domain, its missing parts supplied by reference TRBV7-6 and TRBJ2-1, is GAGVSQSPRYKVTKRGQDVALRCDPISGHVSLYWYRQALGQGPEFLTYFNYEAQQDKSGLPNDRFSAERPEGSISTLTIQRTEQRDSAMYRCASSSGDRGPLEQFFGPGTRLTVL.

The gene calls are TRBV20-1 and TRBJ2-5; perhaps TRBD2 as D (6 bases). V dropped 3 bases and J dropped 5 bases, with 10 bases sitting between them. In germline, CDR1 is DFQATT, CDR2 SNEGSKA (reference sequence). The CDR3 spans 12 residues. The CDR3 nucleotides read TGCAGTGCTAGTCCGGGACTCGAGACCCAGTACTTC. Its protein product is CSASPGLETQYF.

This rearrangement joins TRBV19 to TRBJ2-3, with unresolved D. The V end was cut by 1 base, the J end by 0 bases, with 2 bases between. Germline CDR1 and CDR2: LNHDA and SQIVND (reference sequence). The CDR3 contains 13 residues. In nucleotides, the CDR3 is TGTGCCAGTAGTATAGCTAGCACAGATACGCAGTATTTT. It yields the protein CASSIASTDTQYF.

The V and J genes are TRBV11-2 and TRBJ2-2; 7 bases are a match to TRBD1. The V and J ends lost 3 bases and 7 bases, in that order; junction bases with no gene match: 11. The CDR3 loop spans 16 amino acids. Per the germline V gene, CDR1 is SGHAT and CDR2 is FQNNGV. CDR3 region: CASSLVPQGVHGELFF. CDR3 sequence (DNA): TGTGCCAGCAGCTTGGTGCCCCAGGGGGTCCACGGGGAGCTGTTTTTT.

V usage is TRBV15 and J usage is TRBJ2-7, with TRBD2 matching 7 bases. The CDR3 is 17 amino acids. V lost 5 bases and J lost 4; bases outside the gene matches: 17. From germline, CDR1 is LNHNV and CDR2 YYDKDF (reference sequence). CDR3 sequence reads: CATSFAPGAGVPYEQYF. The CDR3 DNA sequence: TGTGCCACCAGCTTCGCGCCCGGGGCGGGAGTCCCTTACGAGCAGTACTTC.

The chain joins TRBV27 to TRBJ2-7; D gene ambiguous. CDR3 length: 15 amino acids. V was shortened by 2 bases and J by 1 base, with 12 bases between the two germline ends. Germline CDR1 is MNHEY and CDR2 is SMNVEV (reference sequence). The CDR3 sequence is CASSLKTGPSYEQYF. The DNA for the CDR3 is TGTGCCAGCAGTTTAAAAACTGGGCCGTCCTACGAGCAGTACTTC.

The CDR3 region has the DNA TGTGCCAGCAGCCGTGCGGGTAGCGGATCCTACGAGCAGTACTTC. Its translation: CASSRAGSGSYEQYF. This sequence joins TRBV7-8 and TRBJ2-7; tentatively, D is TRBD2 (6 bases). The CDR3 has 15 amino acids. V was trimmed by 5 bases and J by 1 base, leaving 15 bases between them. Germline V gene sequence: CDR1 SGHVS, CDR2 FQNEAQ.

V is TRBV4-2 and J is TRBJ1-2; D not certain. There are 14 residues in the CDR3. Germline CDR1 and CDR2: LGHNA and YNFKEQ. V lost 1 base to trimming and J lost 2 bases, with 8 bases between them. CDR3 region: CASSQAGTNYGYTF. As DNA, the CDR3 is TGTGCCAGCAGCCAAGCAGGTACCAACTATGGCTACACCTTC.

This sequence joins TRBV24-1 and TRBJ2-7, with 8 bases lining up with TRBD2. The CDR3 is 14 amino acids. The junction had 9 bases not matched to a gene; V was cut back by 12 bases and J by 0 bases. Germline V gene sequence: CDR1 KGHDR, CDR2 SFDVKD. The CDR3 protein is CAPVGGGTSYEQYV. CDR3 coding DNA: TGTGCCCCAGTGGGCGGGGGGACCTCCTACGAGCAGTACGTC.

V and J are TRBV3-1 (or the pseudogene TRBV3-2) and TRBJ2-5; D possibly corresponds to TRBD2 (6 bases). The V and J ends lost 4 bases and 4 bases respectively, with 16 bases between them. The CDR3 covers 15 residues. The germline V gene encodes CDR1 LGHDT and CDR2 YNNKEL (reference sequence). CDR3 in amino acids: CASSPPGGGGETQYF. The CDR3 nucleotides are TGTGCCAGCAGCCCCCCCGGGGGTGGGGGAGAGACCCAGTACTTC.

This rearrangement joins TRBV28 to TRBJ2-7, with D maybe TRBD2 (6 bases). Germline V gene data show CDR1 as MDHEN and CDR2 as SYDVKM. V was cut by 9 bases and J by 5 bases, with 26 bases left in between. The CDR3 runs to 16 residues. The CDR3 DNA reads TGTGCCAGTATAAGTTTCCGGGACTCCGGACGAAACGAGCAGTACTTC. Encoded protein: CASISFRDSGRNEQYF. Based on the CDR3 plus reference TRBV28 and TRBJ2-7, the full variable domain is DVKVTQSSRYLVKRTGEKVFLECVQDMDHENMFWYRQDPGLGLRLIYFSYDVKMKEKGDIPEGYSVSREKKERFSLILESASTNQTSMYLCASISFRDSGRNEQYFGPGTRLTVT.

V is TRBV11-1 and J is TRBJ2-2; no clear D. Trimming removed 8 bases at V and 3 bases at J, with 7 bases between. Germline values: CDR1 SGHAT, CDR2 FQDESV (reference sequence). The CDR3 has 12 residues. CDR3 in DNA: TGTGCCAGCTCGAGCGACACCGGGGAGCTGTTTTTT. It specifies CASSSDTGELFF.

The chain recombines TRBV27 with TRBJ1-2; perhaps TRBD1 as D (6 bases). Germline V gene lookup returns CDR1 MNHEY and CDR2 SMNVEV (reference sequence). The CDR3 runs to 15 residues. V lost 5 bases to trimming and J lost 0 bases, with 13 bases between them. CDR3 nucleotides: TGTGCCAGCAGTGTTACAGGGAAAGCTAACTATGGCTACACCTTC. As protein: CASSVTGKANYGYTF.

V and J are TRBV5-1 and TRBJ1-1; D unresolved. Germline V lookup: CDR1 SGHRS, CDR2 YFSETQ. The CDR3 runs to 13 residues. Trimming stripped 2 bases from V and 3 bases from J, with 8 bases between. Here the CDR3 DNA reads TGCGCCAGCAGCTTTTTAGCGGACACTGAAGCTTTCTTT. Its translation: CASSFLADTEAFF.

The V call is TRBV19, the J call TRBJ2-1; perhaps TRBD2 as D (6 bases). Looked up from germline, CDR1 is LNHDA and CDR2 is SQIVND (reference sequence). This CDR3 region has 14 residues. Deletions cut 2 bases from V and 7 bases from J, with 12 bases between. CDR3 protein: CASSISWGGNEQFF. CDR3 DNA sequence: TGTGCCAGTAGTATAAGTTGGGGAGGTAATGAGCAGTTCTTC. The variable domain in full, completed from reference TRBV19 and TRBJ2-1, reads DGGITQSPKYLFRKEGQNVTLSCEQNLNHDAMYWYRQDPGQGLRLIYYSQIVNDFQKGDIAEGYSVSREKKESFPLTVTSAQKNPTAFYLCASSISWGGNEQFFGPGTRLTVL.

V usage is TRBV9 and J usage is TRBJ1-5, with D possibly TRBD1 on 5 matching bases. The ends were cut back, 4 bases at V and 10 bases at J, with 21 bases in the middle. This CDR3 contains 15 residues. From germline, CDR1 is SGDLS and CDR2 YYNGEE. The CDR3 DNA follows: TGTGCCAGCAGCCTTGGGGCCTCGCCGGGAGTACCCCAGCATTTT. Translated: CASSLGASPGVPQHF.

The genes are TRBV29-1 and TRBJ2-7, with no clear D. The CDR3 runs to 11 residues. V shed 6 bases and J shed 6 bases, with 12 bases lying between them. Germline-derived CDR1 and CDR2 are SQVTM and ANQGSEA. CDR3 sequence (DNA): TGCAGCGTCTTAGCCGGATTCGAGCAGTACTTC. The encoded protein is CSVLAGFEQYF.

The chain has TRBV24-1 and TRBJ2-5, with 8 bases aligning to TRBD1. From germline, CDR1 is KGHDR and CDR2 SFDVKD. V trimming: 4 bases; J trimming: 4 bases; junction bases outside the gene matches: 7. This CDR3 is 15 amino acids long. The CDR3 DNA reads TGTGCCACCAGTGACCCAGGACAGGGAGGAGAGACCCAGTACTTC. Protein product: CATSDPGQGGETQYF.

This chain uses TRBV7-2 with TRBJ1-4; D is perhaps TRBD1 (6 bases). This CDR3 spans 14 amino acids. V dropped 5 bases and J dropped 8 bases, with 15 bases sitting between them. In germline, CDR1 is SGHTA, CDR2 FQGNSA. The CDR3 loop is CASSPAGEGEKLFF. The CDR3 DNA reads as TGTGCCAGCAGCCCAGCAGGGGAGGGGGAAAAACTGTTTTTT.

This chain's CDR3 is CATSDPIAGWNEQFF. For the CDR3, the DNA is TGTGCCACCAGTGATCCGATAGCGGGCTGGAATGAGCAGTTCTTC. The V and J genes are TRBV24-1 and TRBJ2-1, with 7 positions matching TRBD2. The germline gives CDR1 KGHDR, CDR2 SFDVKD. The length of the CDR3 is 15 residues. The junction had 8 bases not matched to a gene; V was cut back by 3 bases and J by 7 bases.

For this clone: Relative to the germline gene, one junction end is altered; a read error may explain this. This chain links TRBV9 with TRBJ2-3; unclear D gene. CDR3 length equals 14 residues. Germline V gene data show CDR1 as SGDLS and CDR2 as YYNGEE. The CDR3 spells CASKIKTSTDTQYF. DNA of the CDR3: TGCGCCAGCAAGATAAAAACTAGCACAGATACGCAGTATTTT.

This chain connects TRBV27 to TRBJ2-5, with unresolved D. The CDR3 length is 15 residues. V lost 2 bases, J lost 3 bases, and 13 bases lay in between. Germline values: CDR1 MNHEY, CDR2 SMNVEV (reference sequence). The CDR3 bases are TGTGCCAGCAGTTTAGGAATTGATACAGAAGAGACCCAGTACTTC. Encoded protein: CASSLGIDTEETQYF.

CDR3 DNA: TGTGCCACCAGCAGGGGGAGAGGGGGCACCACCACGAATCAGCCCCAGCATTTT. As protein: CATSRGRGGTTTNQPQHF. V and J are TRBV15 and TRBJ1-5; 7 bases agree with TRBD1. Per germline, CDR1 LNHNV and CDR2 YYDKDF (reference sequence). V lost 3 bases and J lost 4; bases outside the gene matches: 15. The CDR3 runs to 18 residues. Together with reference TRBV15 and TRBJ1-5, the CDR3 gives the full variable domain: DAMVIQNPRYQVTQFGKPVTLSCSQTLNHNVMYWYQQKSSQAPKLLFHYYDKDFNNEADTPDNFQSRRPNTSFCFLDIRSPGLGDTAMYLCATSRGRGGTTTNQPQHFGDGTRLSIL.

The chain employs TRBV24-1 and TRBJ2-3; a possible D gene is TRBD2 (6 bases). V lost 4 bases and J 2 bases, leaving 12 bases between the germline ends. This CDR3 has 15 amino acids. Looked up from germline, CDR1 is KGHDR and CDR2 is SFDVKD. The DNA for the CDR3 is TGTGCCACCAGTGAGGGACTGAATCCCACAGATACGCAGTATTTT. It encodes CATSEGLNPTDTQYF.

This clone occurred a few times. This CDR3 reads CASTALYRGNQPQHF. In DNA form, the CDR3 reads TGTGCCAGCACTGCCCTCTACAGGGGCAATCAGCCCCAGCATTTT. The chain links TRBV6-5 to TRBJ1-5; TRBD1 might be the D (6 bases). This CDR3 region has 15 residues. The V end was cut by 7 bases, the J end by 2 bases, with 15 bases between. Germline V gene data show CDR1 as MNHEY and CDR2 as SVGAGI.